This TCR beta chain was profiled in a study of post-analysis software for immune sequencing data. Study-level findings and limits: Controls' normalized Chao1 diversity significantly exceeded that of multiple sclerosis patients. Relative to controls, patients had five TRBV segments at higher frequency, with TRBV5-6, TRBV5-1 and TRBV20-1 among these.

On this clonotype itself: Antigen specificity is unknown.

The CDR3 has 15 residues. Germline loops: CDR1 SGHTA, CDR2 FQGTGA. Unique molecular identifiers had been added to the TCR beta cDNA libraries. Approximately 0.5 million cDNA molecules were recovered from an input of 1 to 10 million T cells. A single record per CDR3 protein comes from TCRdb applying MiXCR to the PCR reads. The sample yields hundreds of thousands of distinct CDR3 sequences, under 70% seen once. The chain has TRBV7-3 and TRBJ2-4, with 7 bases aligning to TRBD2. The tail of the sequence fits TRBJ2-7 better, so the J call may be wrong. The source of this sequence is a girl between 10 and 17 years old with multiple sclerosis. Sequencing was performed on blood. In DNA, the CDR3 is TGTGCCAGCAGCTTATCGGCGGGAGAGGCCTACGAGCAGTACTTC. Amino acids: CASSLSAGEAYEQYF.